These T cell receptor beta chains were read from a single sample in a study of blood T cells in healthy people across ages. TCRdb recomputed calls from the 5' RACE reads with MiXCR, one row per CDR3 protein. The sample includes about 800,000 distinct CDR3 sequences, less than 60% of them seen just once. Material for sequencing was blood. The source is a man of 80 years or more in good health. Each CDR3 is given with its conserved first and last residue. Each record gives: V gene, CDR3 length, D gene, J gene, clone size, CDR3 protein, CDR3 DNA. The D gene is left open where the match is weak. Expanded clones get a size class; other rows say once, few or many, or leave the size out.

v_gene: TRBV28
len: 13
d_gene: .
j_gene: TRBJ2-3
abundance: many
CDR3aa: CASSLLATDTQYF
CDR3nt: TGTGCCAGCAGTCTACTGGCCACAGATACGCAGTATTTT

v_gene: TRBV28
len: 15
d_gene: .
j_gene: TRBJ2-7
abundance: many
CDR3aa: CASSETGDLTYEQYF
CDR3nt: TGTGCCAGCAGTGAGACTGGAGACCTAACCTACGAGCAGTACTTC

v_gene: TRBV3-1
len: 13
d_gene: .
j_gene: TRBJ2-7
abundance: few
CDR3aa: CASSQSSYNEQYF
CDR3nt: TGTGCCAGCAGCCAATCCTCCTACAATGAGCAGTACTTC

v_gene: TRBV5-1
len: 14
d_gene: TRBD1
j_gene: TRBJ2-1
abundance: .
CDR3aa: CASSSSQGALEQFF
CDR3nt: TGCGCCAGCAGCTCGTCACAGGGGGCACTTGAGCAGTTCTTC

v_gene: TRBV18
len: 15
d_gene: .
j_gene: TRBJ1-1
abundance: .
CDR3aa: CASSLDKEMNTEAFF
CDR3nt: TGTGCCAGCTCACTAGACAAGGAAATGAACACTGAAGCTTTCTTT

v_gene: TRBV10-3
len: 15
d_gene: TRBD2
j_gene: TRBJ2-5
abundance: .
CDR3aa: CATATSGISAETQYF
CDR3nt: TGTGCCACAGCAACTAGCGGGATTTCGGCGGAGACCCAGTACTTC

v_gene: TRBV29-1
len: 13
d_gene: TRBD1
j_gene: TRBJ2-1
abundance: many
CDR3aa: CSARQGRHNEQFF
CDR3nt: TGCAGCGCCCGACAGGGGAGGCACAATGAGCAGTTCTTC

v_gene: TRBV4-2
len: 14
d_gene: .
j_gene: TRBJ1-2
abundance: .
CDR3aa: CASSQDPGNYGYTF
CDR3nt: TGTGCCAGCAGCCAAGATCCGGGAAACTATGGCTACACCTTC

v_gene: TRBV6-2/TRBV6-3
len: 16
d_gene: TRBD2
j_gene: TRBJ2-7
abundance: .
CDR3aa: CASRGLSGRALDEQYF
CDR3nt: TGTGCCAGCAGGGGCCTTAGCGGGAGGGCCTTGGATGAGCAGTACTTC

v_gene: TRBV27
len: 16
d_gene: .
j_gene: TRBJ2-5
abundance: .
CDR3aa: CASSPLPPRAPETQYF
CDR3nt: TGTGCCAGCAGTCCCTTACCCCCTCGAGCCCCCGAGACCCAGTACTTC

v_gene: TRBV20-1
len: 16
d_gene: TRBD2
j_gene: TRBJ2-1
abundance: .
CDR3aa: CSARRVAGVTDNEQFF
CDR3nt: TGCAGTGCTAGAAGAGTGGCGGGAGTTACGGACAATGAGCAGTTCTTC

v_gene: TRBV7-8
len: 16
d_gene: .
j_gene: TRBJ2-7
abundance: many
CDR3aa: CASSQSRLTLGYEQYF
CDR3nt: TGTGCCAGCAGCCAATCCAGGTTGACCCTTGGCTACGAGCAGTACTTC

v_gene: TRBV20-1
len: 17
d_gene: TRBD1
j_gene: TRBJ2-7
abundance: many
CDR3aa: CSARDPSGTGSSYEQYF
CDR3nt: TGCAGTGCTAGAGATCCTTCCGGGACAGGGAGCTCCTACGAGCAGTACTTC

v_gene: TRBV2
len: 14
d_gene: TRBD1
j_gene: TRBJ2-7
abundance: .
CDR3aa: CASSGRTGACEQYF
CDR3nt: TGTGCCAGCAGTGGCCGGACAGGGGCCTGCGAGCAGTACTTC

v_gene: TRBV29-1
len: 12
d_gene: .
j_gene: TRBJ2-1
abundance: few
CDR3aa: CSVGSLKNEQFF
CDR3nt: TGCAGCGTTGGGTCCCTTAAGAATGAGCAGTTCTTC

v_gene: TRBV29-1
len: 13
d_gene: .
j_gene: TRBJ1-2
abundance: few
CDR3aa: CSAQDSRADGYTF
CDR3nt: TGCAGCGCCCAGGACAGTAGGGCGGACGGCTACACCTTC

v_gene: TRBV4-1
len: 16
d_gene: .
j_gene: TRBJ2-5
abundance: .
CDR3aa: CASSQGGGSLQETQYF
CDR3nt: TGCGCCAGCAGCCAAGGGGGAGGCAGCCTCCAAGAGACCCAGTACTTC

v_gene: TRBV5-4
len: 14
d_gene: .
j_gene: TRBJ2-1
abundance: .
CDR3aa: CASSPTRRGEEQFF
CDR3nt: TGTGCCAGCAGCCCCACCCGGCGGGGTGAAGAGCAGTTCTTC

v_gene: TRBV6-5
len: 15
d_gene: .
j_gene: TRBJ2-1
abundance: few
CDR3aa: CASSLRRASYNEQFF
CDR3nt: TGTGCCAGCAGCCTTCGGCGGGCCTCCTACAATGAGCAGTTCTTC

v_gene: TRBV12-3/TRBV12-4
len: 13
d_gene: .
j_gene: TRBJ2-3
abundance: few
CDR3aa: CASNAFGTDTQYF
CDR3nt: TGTGCCAGCAATGCGTTTGGCACAGATACGCAGTATTTT

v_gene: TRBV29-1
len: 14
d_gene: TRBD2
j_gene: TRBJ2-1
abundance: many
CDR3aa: CSALGLADNNEQFF
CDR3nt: TGCAGCGCCCTAGGACTAGCGGATAACAATGAGCAGTTCTTC

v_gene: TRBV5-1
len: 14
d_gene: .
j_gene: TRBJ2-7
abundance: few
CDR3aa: CASSGDLVSSEQYF
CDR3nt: TGCGCCAGCAGCGGGGACCTTGTGAGTTCCGAGCAGTACTTC

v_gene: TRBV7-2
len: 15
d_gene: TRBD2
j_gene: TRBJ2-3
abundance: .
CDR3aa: CASSSRLADTDTQYF
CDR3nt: TGTGCCAGCAGCTCCAGACTAGCCGACACAGATACGCAGTATTTT

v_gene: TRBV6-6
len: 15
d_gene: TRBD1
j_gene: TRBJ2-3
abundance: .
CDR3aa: CACSLPTGEGDTQYF
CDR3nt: TGTGCCTGCAGTTTACCGACAGGGGAAGGAGATACGCAGTATTTT

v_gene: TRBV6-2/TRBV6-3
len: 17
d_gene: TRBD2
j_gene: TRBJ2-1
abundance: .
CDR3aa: CASSYSFLAGGENEQFF
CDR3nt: TGTGCCAGCAGTTACTCGTTTCTAGCGGGAGGGGAGAATGAGCAGTTCTTC

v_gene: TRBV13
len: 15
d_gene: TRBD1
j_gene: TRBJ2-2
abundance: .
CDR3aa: CASSPGTGNTGELFF
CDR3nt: TGTGCCAGCAGCCCCGGGACAGGGAACACCGGGGAGCTGTTTTTT

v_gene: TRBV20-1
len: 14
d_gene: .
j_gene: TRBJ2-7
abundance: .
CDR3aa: CSARAGGISYEQYF
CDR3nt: TGCAGTGCTAGAGCAGGGGGGATCTCCTACGAGCAGTACTTC

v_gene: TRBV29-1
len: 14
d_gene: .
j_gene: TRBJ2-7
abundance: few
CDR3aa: CSVEWGRDSHEQYF
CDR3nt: TGCAGCGTTGAATGGGGTAGGGACTCCCACGAGCAGTACTTC

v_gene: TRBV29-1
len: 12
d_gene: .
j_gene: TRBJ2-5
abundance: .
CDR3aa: CSAATGSNEQYF
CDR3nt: TGCAGCGCCGCGACTGGGAGCAATGAGCAGTACTTC

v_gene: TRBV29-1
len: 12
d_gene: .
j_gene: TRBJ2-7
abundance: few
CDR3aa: CSVVIHDHEQYF
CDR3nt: TGCAGCGTTGTTATCCACGACCACGAGCAGTACTTC

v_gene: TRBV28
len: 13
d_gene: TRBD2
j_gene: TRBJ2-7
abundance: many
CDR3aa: CASTSGGKDEQYF
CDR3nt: TGTGCCAGCACAAGCGGGGGCAAGGACGAGCAGTACTTC

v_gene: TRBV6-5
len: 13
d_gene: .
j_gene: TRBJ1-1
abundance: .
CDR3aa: CASRRDGNTEAFF
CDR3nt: TGTGCCAGCAGGCGGGACGGGAACACTGAAGCTTTCTTT

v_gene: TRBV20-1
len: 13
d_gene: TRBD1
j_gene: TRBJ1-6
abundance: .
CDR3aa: CSASNRGVSPLHF
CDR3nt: TGCAGTGCTAGCAACAGGGGTGTTTCACCCCTCCACTTT

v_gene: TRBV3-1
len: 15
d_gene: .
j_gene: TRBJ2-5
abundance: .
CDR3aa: CASSISSVGQETQYF
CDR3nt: TGTGCCAGCAGCATCAGCAGCGTAGGGCAAGAGACCCAGTACTTC

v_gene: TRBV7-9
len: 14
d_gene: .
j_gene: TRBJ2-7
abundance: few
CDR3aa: CASSLGGLTNEQYF
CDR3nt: TGTGCCAGCAGCTTAGGAGGACTCACCAATGAGCAGTACTTC

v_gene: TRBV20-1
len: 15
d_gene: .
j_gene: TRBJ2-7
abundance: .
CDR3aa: CSARDRAKGTYEQYF
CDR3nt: TGCAGTGCTAGAGATAGGGCTAAGGGCACCTACGAGCAGTACTTC

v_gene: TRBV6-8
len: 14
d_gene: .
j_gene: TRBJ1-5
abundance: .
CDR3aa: CASRPDRRWRPQHF
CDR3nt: TGTGCCAGCAGACCAGACAGGCGATGGCGGCCCCAGCATTTT

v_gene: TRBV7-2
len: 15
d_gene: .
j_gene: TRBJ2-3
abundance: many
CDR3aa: CASSLANIGTDTQYF
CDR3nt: TGTGCCAGCAGCTTAGCGAACATAGGCACAGATACGCAGTATTTT

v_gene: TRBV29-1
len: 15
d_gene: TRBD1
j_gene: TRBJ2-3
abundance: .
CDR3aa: CSVDPQGQPTDTQYF
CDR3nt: TGCAGCGTTGACCCCCAGGGACAGCCCACAGATACGCAGTATTTT